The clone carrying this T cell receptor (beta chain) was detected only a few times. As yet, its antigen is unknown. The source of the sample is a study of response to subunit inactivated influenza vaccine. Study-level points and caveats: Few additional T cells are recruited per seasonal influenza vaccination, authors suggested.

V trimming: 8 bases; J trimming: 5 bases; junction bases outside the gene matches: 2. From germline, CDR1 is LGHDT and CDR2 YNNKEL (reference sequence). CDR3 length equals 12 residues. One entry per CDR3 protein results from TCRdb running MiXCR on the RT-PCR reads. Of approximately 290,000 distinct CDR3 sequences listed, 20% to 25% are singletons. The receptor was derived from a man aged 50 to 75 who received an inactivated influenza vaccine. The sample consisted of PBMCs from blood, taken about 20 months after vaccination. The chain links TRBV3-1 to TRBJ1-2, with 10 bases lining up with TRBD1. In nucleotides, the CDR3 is TGTGCCAGCTGGGACAGGGGTTATGGCTACACCTTC. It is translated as CASWDRGYGYTF.